This section outlines one TCR beta chain sequence together with its context. CDR3 size: 16 residues. Germline V gene data show CDR1 as SGDLS and CDR2 as YYNGEE. J was trimmed by 7 bases and V by 0 bases; bases with no gene match: 10. The data were obtained in a study of OX40 agonist ivuxolimab in advanced cancers. Only in-frame clones appear in the TCRdb table, and some are missing; sequencing was by immunoSEQ multiplex PCR. This table holds about 120,000 clones, approximately 89% found once. The sample consisted of CD4+ or CD8+ T cells sorted from blood, taken in a trial of the OX40 agonist ivuxolimab. The sequence was obtained from an adult with an advanced solid tumor such as melanoma, head and neck, liver or kidney cancer. The chain combines TRBV9 with TRBJ2-1, with TRBD2 matching over 7 bases. The CDR3 DNA reads as TGTGCCAGCAGCGTAGGCCTAGCGGACAAGCTTAATGAGCAGTTCTTC. It yields the protein CASSVGLADKLNEQFF.